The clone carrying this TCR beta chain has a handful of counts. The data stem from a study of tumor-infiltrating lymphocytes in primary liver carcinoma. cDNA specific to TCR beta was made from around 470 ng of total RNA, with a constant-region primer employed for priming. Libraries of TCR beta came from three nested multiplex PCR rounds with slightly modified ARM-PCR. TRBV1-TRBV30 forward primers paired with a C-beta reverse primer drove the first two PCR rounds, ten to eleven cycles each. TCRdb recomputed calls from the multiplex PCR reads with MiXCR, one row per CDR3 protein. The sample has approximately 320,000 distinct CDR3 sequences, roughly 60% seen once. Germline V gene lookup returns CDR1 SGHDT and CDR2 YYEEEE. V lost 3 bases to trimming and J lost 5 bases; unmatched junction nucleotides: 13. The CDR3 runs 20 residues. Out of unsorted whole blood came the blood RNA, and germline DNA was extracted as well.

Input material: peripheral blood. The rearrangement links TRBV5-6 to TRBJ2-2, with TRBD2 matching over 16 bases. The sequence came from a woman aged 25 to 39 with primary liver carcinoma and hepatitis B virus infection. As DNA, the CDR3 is TGTGCCAGCAGCTCAACCGGGACTAGCGGGAGGGCCATAAGGACCGGGGAGCTGTTTTTT. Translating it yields CASSSTGTSGRAIRTGELFF.